This T cell receptor beta chain is drawn from a study of monozygotic twins with inflammatory bowel disease. The CDR3 length is 16 residues. Germline values: CDR1 MNHEY, CDR2 SVGAGI. UMIs containing a 6-nucleotide sample barcode were added via template switching. Following a re-call of the 5' RACE reads, TCRdb has one entry per CDR3 protein and lacks DNA. The specimen's table records 110,000 or so distinct CDR3 sequences. Whole-study findings and limits: T cell subtypes that differed could not be told apart.

To note about this clonotype: Its target is unknown.

This chain joins TRBV6-5 and TRBJ1-1; TCRdb designates TRBD1, a call that cannot be tested without DNA. The source is a human donor with ulcerative colitis or Crohn's disease, or a healthy co-twin of an affected twin (not recorded which). Sequenced: blood. The CDR3 sequence is CASSHGSTGYNTEAFF.